Sequencing of this TCR beta chain was carried out in a study of blood T cell repertoires in COVID-19. Study-level background: Donors in the United States, Italy and Spain gave samples during acute or convalescent COVID-19. PBMCs, B-cell-depleted T cells, or T cells provided the cDNA or gDNA that made up the material.

Germline CDR1 is SGHRS and CDR2 is YFSETQ. This CDR3 spans 12 amino acids. Trimming cost V 4 bases and J 0 bases, with 5 bases left between them. Authors' methods: Reference gene primers were amplified, and this amplification served to estimate nucleated cell counts. Clones were sequenced by immunoSEQ multiplex PCR, and TCRdb holds only the in-frame ones, with some missing. V and J calls and clone size follow that table, whereas D and trimming were derived from the DNA. The table has 150,000 or so clones, over 65% seen once. The sample comprised peripheral blood. This chain joins TRBV5-1 and TRBJ2-7; D is possibly TRBD2 (5 bases). The sequence derives from a woman of 80 years or more with acute or convalescent COVID-19. CDR3 bases: TGCGCCAGCAGCCGGGACTCCTACGAGCAGTACTTC. Its translation is CASSRDSYEQYF.